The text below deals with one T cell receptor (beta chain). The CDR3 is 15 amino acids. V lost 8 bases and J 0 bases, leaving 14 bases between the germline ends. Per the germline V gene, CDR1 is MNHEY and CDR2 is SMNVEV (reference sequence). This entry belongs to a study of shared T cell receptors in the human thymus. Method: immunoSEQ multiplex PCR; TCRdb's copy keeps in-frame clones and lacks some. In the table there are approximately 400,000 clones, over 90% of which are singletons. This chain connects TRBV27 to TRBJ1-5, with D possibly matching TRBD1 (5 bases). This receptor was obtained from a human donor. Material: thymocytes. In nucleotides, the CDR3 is TGTGCCAGCGGGGGACGACCACATAGCAATCAGCCCCAGCATTTT. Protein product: CASGGRPHSNQPQHF.